This TCR beta chain was observed in a study of blood T cell repertoires in COVID-19. The wider study: Sample material is recorded as cDNA or gDNA derived from T cells, B-cell-depleted T cells, or PBMCs.

This table comes from immunoSEQ multiplex PCR, and its TCRdb copy is limited to in-frame clones, with some not included. The table records approximately 170,000 clones, 80% to 90% of them present only once. This clone was recorded a few times. V shed 4 bases and J shed 3 bases, with 12 bases lying between them. This CDR3 contains 15 residues. Germline CDR1 and CDR2: MGHRA and YSYEKL. The V gene is TRBV4-1, the J gene TRBJ2-2; D might be TRBD2 (5 bases). The TCR was taken from a man between 35 and 55 years old who had recovered from COVID-19. The sequenced material came from peripheral blood. CDR3 protein: CASSLLAGHTGELFF. CDR3 DNA: TGCGCCAGCAGCCTTTTGGCGGGCCACACCGGGGAGCTGTTTTTT.